This entry lists 30 T cell receptor beta chains sequenced from one sample in a study of blood T cells in healthy people across ages. A sample-barcoded 5' primer and a J-beta primer mix were used in a second PCR of roughly 7 to 11 cycles. A single record per CDR3 protein comes from TCRdb applying MiXCR to the 5' RACE reads. The table lists some 1.1 million distinct CDR3 sequences, 30% to 40% of them singletons. Sample: blood. Receptors originate from a man aged 18 to 29 in good health.

Ten or more counts support this clonotype. The chain has TRBV29-1 and TRBJ2-1; TRBD1 is a possible D gene (5 bases). V lost 6 bases, J lost 12 bases, and 12 bases lay in between. The CDR3 runs 10 residues. The germline V gene encodes CDR1 SQVTM and CDR2 ANQGSEA. The CDR3 loop is CSVQEEWQFF. In DNA form, the CDR3 reads TGCAGCGTACAGGAAGAATGGCAGTTCTTC.

V and J are TRBV2 and TRBJ2-7, with unresolved D. CDR1 is SNHLY and CDR2 is FYNNEI in the germline V gene. This CDR3 comprises 13 residues. V shed 4 bases and J shed 3 bases, with 10 bases lying between them. The chain's CDR3 is CASSVGNYYEQYF. DNA for the CDR3: TGTGCCAGCAGTGTGGGCAACTACTACGAGCAGTACTTC.

Here the CDR3 DNA reads TGCAGTGCTAATTTGTCTCCCGACAGTCCCAATCAGCCCCAGCATTTT. Its protein product is CSANLSPDSPNQPQHF. The rearrangement links TRBV20-1 to TRBJ1-5, with TRBD1 as a possible D gene (5 bases). This CDR3 spans 16 amino acids. Germline V gene data show CDR1 as DFQATT and CDR2 as SNEGSKA (reference sequence). Trimming cost V 4 bases and J 3 bases, with 19 bases left between them.

This rearrangement joins TRBV6-6 to TRBJ1-2; D is uncertain. V was shortened by 4 bases and J by 2 bases, with 20 bases between the two germline ends. The germline V gene has CDR1 MNHNY and CDR2 SVGAGI (reference sequence). This CDR3 spans 17 amino acids. The CDR3 coding sequence is TGTGCCAGCAGTTCTAGTGATCTCGGACGGATGAACTATGGCTACACCTTC. It translates to CASSSSDLGRMNYGYTF.

Concerning this clonotype itself: At one end the junction does not follow the germline gene, possibly because of a read error. The chain has TRBV11-3 and TRBJ2-1; the match to TRBD2 covers 9 bases. The DNA end lines up better with TRBJ2-7; the J call may be wrong. The germline CDR1 and CDR2 sequences are SGHNT and YENEEA. The CDR3 runs 15 residues. The CDR3 loop reads CASSLAAGGYNEQYF. CDR3 sequence (DNA): TGCGCCAGCAGCTTAGCAGCGGGGGGCTACAATGAGCAGTACTTC.

This clonotype has ten or more counts. The rearrangement links TRBV6-2 or TRBV6-3 to TRBJ2-5, with TRBD1 matching 7 bases. Trimming took 7 bases from V and 3 from J; bases not matched to a gene: 5. The germline gives CDR1 MNHEY, CDR2 SVGEGT. This CDR3 is 13 amino acids long. The CDR3 here is CASTRDSEETQYF. DNA for the CDR3: TGTGCCAGCACCCGGGACAGCGAAGAGACCCAGTACTTC.

This clonotype has a handful of counts. This sequence joins TRBV7-2 and TRBJ1-5; D possibly corresponds to TRBD1 (6 bases). This CDR3 has 16 amino acids. The V gene lost 1 base and the J gene lost 1 base, with 11 bases spanning the gap. CDR1 is SGHTA and CDR2 is FQGNSA in the germline V gene. DNA of the CDR3: TGTGCCAGCAGCTTAGATGGAGGGGGGAGCAATCAGCCCCAGCATTTT. This translates into CASSLDGGGSNQPQHF.

This clonotype was observed at least ten times. The gene calls are TRBV7-9 and TRBJ1-1, with 8 bases identical to TRBD1. The CDR3 is 14 amino acids. J gave up 4 bases and V 5 bases, and 6 bases lay outside the gene matches. Germline CDR1 SEHNR, CDR2 FQNEAQ (reference sequence). The CDR3 sequence: CASSDSTGATEAFF. The CDR3 coding sequence is TGTGCCAGCAGCGACTCGACAGGGGCCACTGAAGCTTTCTTT.

This clonotype appeared a few times. The rearrangement joins TRBV7-9 to TRBJ2-7; the D is unclear. The CDR3 runs 11 residues. Germline values: CDR1 SEHNR, CDR2 FQNEAQ (reference sequence). V was shortened by 4 bases and J by 6 bases, with 7 bases between the two germline ends. The CDR3 region has the DNA TGTGCCAGCAGCTCGCAGTTCGAGCAGTACTTC. Its protein product is CASSSQFEQYF.

The chain links TRBV18 to TRBJ2-5; 8 nucleotides align to TRBD1. Per the germline V gene, CDR1 is KGHSH and CDR2 is LQKENI. This CDR3 spans 14 amino acids. The junction had 2 bases not matched to a gene; V was cut back by 3 bases and J by 2 bases. This CDR3 reads CASSPGQVQETQYF. The CDR3 DNA follows: TGTGCCAGCTCACCGGGACAGGTGCAAGAGACCCAGTACTTC.

This clonotype was recorded a few times. For the CDR3, the DNA is TGCGCCAGCAGCCAAGATTGGGGGGGGGGCGGTAATGAGCAGTTCTTC. Residues: CASSQDWGGGGNEQFF. The V and J genes are TRBV4-3 and TRBJ2-1; tentatively, D is TRBD2 (7 bases). This CDR3 is 16 amino acids long. Germline values: CDR1 LGHNA, CDR2 YSLEER. Trimming took 0 bases from V and 7 from J, leaving 16 bases between them.

The chain employs TRBV25-1 and TRBJ1-4; perhaps TRBD1 as D (6 bases). V was shortened by 2 bases and J by 5 bases, with 9 bases between the two germline ends. Germline assignment: CDR1 MGHDK and CDR2 SYGVNS. CDR3 length: 14 amino acids. Here the CDR3 reads CASSERGGNEKLFF. CDR3 DNA sequence: TGTGCCAGCAGTGAAAGGGGGGGAAATGAAAAACTGTTTTTT.

V and J are TRBV20-1 and TRBJ2-1; 9 bases fit TRBD2. Germline V CDR1 and CDR2: DFQATT, SNEGSKA (reference sequence). Trimming at V came to 3 bases and at J to 2 bases, leaving 2 bases not matched to a gene. The CDR3 extends over 14 amino acids. The CDR3 DNA is TGCAGTGCTAGCCCTAGCGGGGCCTACAATGAGCAGTTCTTC. It encodes CSASPSGAYNEQFF.

The V call is TRBV30, the J call TRBJ2-4; possible D gene TRBD1, 5 bases. V was shortened by 1 base and J by 0 bases, with 7 bases between the two germline ends. The CDR3 has 14 amino acids. In germline, CDR1 is GTSNPN, CDR2 SVGIG (reference sequence). As DNA, the CDR3 is TGTGCCTGGAGTGCAGGGCTAGCCAAAAACATTCAGTACTTC. This codes for CAWSAGLAKNIQYF.

The chain couples TRBV28 to TRBJ1-3; D perhaps matches TRBD1 (5 bases). The V and J ends lost 2 bases and 4 bases respectively, with 15 bases between them. From germline, CDR1 is MDHEN and CDR2 SYDVKM. The CDR3 runs 16 residues. The CDR3 here is CASSLQGRALGNTIYF. The CDR3 DNA reads as TGTGCCAGCAGTTTACAGGGCAGGGCGTTAGGAAACACCATATATTTT.

This chain connects TRBV20-1 to TRBJ1-2; D may be TRBD1 (6 bases). This CDR3 is built from 14 residues. Germline CDR1 DFQATT, CDR2 SNEGSKA (reference sequence). V lost 6 bases and J lost 2, with 16 bases in between. CDR3 bases: TGCAGTGCAGGGACAAGAGGGACCAACTATGGCTACACCTTC. Translated: CSAGTRGTNYGYTF.

The chain uses TRBV20-1 and TRBJ1-1, with 8 bases lining up with TRBD1. Germline CDR1 reads DFQATT; CDR2 reads SNEGSKA (reference sequence). V trimming: 5 bases; J trimming: 4 bases; junction bases outside the gene matches: 12. The CDR3 is made up of 15 amino acids. This CDR3 reads CSAPGRGPSGTEAFF. CDR3 sequence (DNA): TGCAGTGCTCCGGGCAGGGGGCCTTCGGGCACTGAAGCTTTCTTT.

This clonotype has more than one count but fewer than ten. The rearrangement joins TRBV4-3 to TRBJ2-2; D might be TRBD1 (6 bases). The CDR3 contains 15 residues. V lost 6 bases to trimming and J lost 6 bases, with 17 bases between them. Germline CDR1 is LGHNA and CDR2 is YSLEER. CDR3 sequence: CASSPNTGRAGELFF. CDR3 nucleotides: TGCGCCAGCAGTCCTAACACAGGGCGGGCCGGGGAGCTGTTTTTT.

This chain links TRBV5-1 with TRBJ2-7, with D possibly called TRBD1 or TRBD2 (5 bases each). The CDR3 consists of 14 residues. The germline V gene has CDR1 SGHRS and CDR2 YFSETQ. V shed 3 bases and J shed 0 bases, with 10 bases lying between them. The CDR3 loop reads CASSWDGNSYEQYF. As DNA, the CDR3 is TGCGCCAGCAGCTGGGACGGAAACTCCTACGAGCAGTACTTC.

The chain recombines TRBV11-2 with TRBJ2-2; no definite D call. V was pared by 5 bases and J by 6 bases, with 16 bases between. The CDR3 runs to 15 residues. Germline-derived CDR1 and CDR2 are SGHAT and FQNNGV. CDR3 protein: CASSPLGRLAGELFF. CDR3 nucleotides: TGTGCCAGCAGCCCCCTCGGCCGATTAGCCGGGGAGCTGTTTTTT.

The chain couples TRBV4-1 to TRBJ2-1; D uncertain. Germline V lookup: CDR1 MGHRA, CDR2 YSYEKL. With 1 base removed from V and 6 bases from J, the gap between germline ends came to 22 bases. CDR3 length: 18 amino acids. In DNA form, the CDR3 reads TGCGCCAGCAGCCAAGTAGGTGGTGGTTGGGGATCCCCCAATGAGCAGTTCTTC. This translates into CASSQVGGGWGSPNEQFF.

This clonotype was picked up a small number of times. This chain joins TRBV10-2 and TRBJ2-1; 10 bases match TRBD2. The CDR3 sequence is 18 residues long. The V gene's germline CDR1 is WSHSY and CDR2 SAAADI. V gave up 4 bases and J gave up 6 bases; unmatched junction bases: 15. CDR3 region: CASSALAGGPLHRNEQFF. CDR3 nucleotides: TGCGCCAGCAGTGCTTTAGCGGGGGGTCCCTTGCACCGCAATGAGCAGTTCTTC.

This clonotype was seen a single time. This chain links TRBV7-2 with TRBJ1-4; D is perhaps TRBD1 (5 bases). Trimming removed 3 bases from V and 8 bases from J, with 13 bases in between. The CDR3 runs 14 residues. Germline CDR1 reads SGHTA; CDR2 reads FQGNSA. CDR3 loop: CASSLKQDTEKLFF. The CDR3 coding sequence is TGTGCCAGCAGCTTGAAACAGGATACAGAAAAACTGTTTTTT.

The chain uses TRBV20-1 and TRBJ2-3; maybe TRBD2 (6 bases). CDR3 length: 15 residues. CDR1 and CDR2 from the germline V gene are DFQATT and SNEGSKA (reference sequence). V was cut by 0 bases and J by 5 bases, with 15 bases left in between. CDR3 in amino acids: CSAREGGVGGDTQYF. The CDR3 region has the DNA TGCAGTGCTAGAGAAGGCGGGGTCGGGGGAGATACGCAGTATTTT.

This chain connects TRBV9 to TRBJ1-6, with 7 bases identical to TRBD1. Trimming took 3 bases from V and 7 from J; bases not matched to a gene: 4. The CDR3 totals 14 residues. The germline V gene has CDR1 SGDLS and CDR2 YYNGEE. The CDR3 DNA is TGTGCCAGCAGCGCGGGACAGCTAAATTCACCCCTCCACTTT. Encoded protein: CASSAGQLNSPLHF.

This clonotype was detected a few times. The chain has TRBV10-3 and TRBJ2-2; 7 nucleotides match TRBD2. The V gene's germline CDR1 is ENHRY and CDR2 SYGVKD. The CDR3 sequence is 15 residues long. With 7 bases clipped from V and 5 bases from J, the junction kept 10 bases outside the gene matches. The CDR3 spells CAITPSGEATGELFF. Here the CDR3 DNA reads TGTGCCATCACGCCCAGCGGGGAAGCAACCGGGGAGCTGTTTTTT.

The chain employs TRBV2 and TRBJ2-7; TRBD1 aligns across 7 bases. The CDR3 sequence is 14 residues long. Germline assignment: CDR1 SNHLY and CDR2 FYNNEI. Unmatched junction bases numbered 15, after V lost 6 bases and J lost 10 bases. CDR3 protein: CASSLEDRFFAQYF. CDR3 nucleotide sequence: TGTGCCAGCAGCCTAGAGGACAGGTTCTTCGCCCAGTACTTC.

This chain joins TRBV6-2 or TRBV6-3 and TRBJ1-5, with D possibly being TRBD1 (5 bases). Trimming left V 4 bases short and J 6 bases short, with 16 bases between. Germline V gives CDR1 MNHEY, CDR2 SVGEGT. The CDR3 extends over 15 amino acids. This CDR3 reads CASSFRQGLGQPQHF. DNA for the CDR3: TGTGCCAGCAGTTTCCGGCAGGGATTAGGTCAGCCCCAGCATTTT.

The rearrangement joins TRBV14 to TRBJ2-3, with unresolved D. The CDR3 runs to 15 residues. Per the germline V gene, CDR1 is SGHDN and CDR2 is FVKESK. V lost 3 bases and J lost 1, with 11 bases in between. CDR3 amino acids: CASSQAREGTDTQYF. In nucleotides, the CDR3 is TGTGCCAGCAGCCAGGCGAGAGAGGGCACAGATACGCAGTATTTT. The variable domain in full, with the rest retrieved from reference TRBV14 and TRBJ2-3, is EAGVTQFPSHSVIEKGQTVTLRCDPISGHDNLYWYRRVMGKEIKFLLHFVKESKQDESGMPNNRFLAERTGGTYSTLKVQPAELEDSGVYFCASSQAREGTDTQYFGPGTRLTVL.

This clonotype came up a few times. The chain joins TRBV29-1 to TRBJ2-7; 8 bases fit TRBD1. The CDR3 contains 13 residues. Germline trimming cut 6 bases from V and 4 bases from J; bases unmatched to any gene: 8. Looked up from germline, CDR1 is SQVTM and CDR2 is ANQGSEA. CDR3 DNA sequence: TGCAGCGTCGGGACAGGAAGCAGGTACGAGCAGTACTTC. It is translated as CSVGTGSRYEQYF.